This T cell receptor beta chain was retrieved from a study of blood T cells in healthy people across ages. A sample-barcoded 5' primer and a J-beta primer mix were used in a second PCR of about 6 to 12 cycles. Each cDNA molecule, via a template-switch adaptor with 12 random nucleotides, was tagged. Using its own MiXCR run on the 5' RACE reads, TCRdb lists one record per CDR3 protein. The sample shows over 600,000 distinct CDR3 sequences, roughly three fifths of them seen only once. The receptor was isolated from a middle-aged man in good health. The specimen sequenced was blood.

The CDR3 reads CASSQTASSYNEQYF. The CDR3 DNA sequence: TGTGCCAGCAGCCAGACAGCGAGCTCCTACAATGAGCAGTACTTC. This chain links TRBV28 with TRBJ2-1, with a tentative D call TRBD1 (5 bases). The J call could be wrong; TRBJ2-7 is a better fit for the DNA end. The CDR3 sequence is 15 residues long. CDR1 and CDR2 (germline): MDHEN, SYDVKM.